The present T cell receptor beta chain was sequenced within a study of blood T cell repertoires in COVID-19. Study summary: Samples of COVID-19 (acute and convalescent) were obtained from the United States, Italy and Spain. Sources were T cells, B-cell-depleted T cells, or PBMCs; the material itself was cDNA or gDNA.

The ends lost 0 bases at V and 4 bases at J; junction bases unmatched: 4. The CDR3 length is 16 residues. Germline V gene lookup returns CDR1 MNHEY and CDR2 SVGAGI. This clone was counted once. Authors' data handling: Counts of nucleated cells, estimated from reference gene primer amplification, were obtained. TCRdb's table, derived via immunoSEQ multiplex PCR, lists solely in-frame clones and lacks some. V and J calls plus clone size are reproduced from that table; the DNA served to infer D and trimming. Here the sample spans about 55,000 clones, almost 85% being singletons. The sample consisted of peripheral blood. The sequence was obtained from a human donor in a cohort sampled during active COVID-19. This chain uses TRBV6-5 with TRBJ2-7; 12 nucleotides match TRBD2. CDR3 amino acids: CASSYSSSGRVYEQYF. The CDR3 bases are TGTGCCAGCAGTTACTCGTCTAGCGGGAGGGTATACGAGCAGTACTTC.